This T cell receptor (beta chain) was captured in a study of cytomegalovirus exposure and HLA in healthy donors. The study, taken as a whole, reports: Most observed TCR sequences were rare, whereas some public TCRs were detected in many donors. Per published reports, the classifier diagnosed cytomegalovirus status with high specificity and sensitivity.

Among the 110 or so subjects of the validation cohort, separate from the roughly 700-subject first cohort, were the donors. Profiling relied on immunoSEQ multiplex PCR, and the TCRdb table lists in-frame clones only, not all of them. This sample has about 150,000 clones, with 89% found just once. To note about this clone: Its target is unknown.

CDR3 length: 16 residues. Germline values: CDR1 MNHEY, CDR2 SMNVEV (reference sequence). V lost 4 bases to trimming and J lost 6 bases; unmatched junction nucleotides: 11. The sequence derives from a woman between 18 and 30 years old in good health and CMV-seropositive. The sample consisted of PBMCs. The genes are TRBV27 and TRBJ1-1; 10 positions agree with TRBD1. The CDR3 loop is CASSWDRGVFLSEAFF. Here the CDR3 DNA reads TGTGCCAGCAGTTGGGACAGGGGAGTTTTTTTGTCTGAAGCTTTCTTT.